This is a list of T cell receptor beta chains from one sample in a study of T cell changes during pregnancy in multiple sclerosis. Libraries were prepared by immunoSEQ multiplex PCR; TCRdb keeps only in-frame clonotypes and omits some of them. The data show 90,000 to 95,000 clones, roughly 93% seen once. Sequenced material: peripheral blood, taken in the first trimester of pregnancy. The receptors originated from a female donor with multiple sclerosis, enrolled in a pregnancy study. The CDR3 runs from the conserved cysteine through the conserved F or W. Each record gives: J gene, D gene, V gene, clone size, CDR3 protein, CDR3 DNA. A D gene is named only where the DNA matches it firmly. Only part of the rows carry a size: once, few, many, or a class if the clone is expanded.

>TRBJ1-5|-|TRBV27|-
CASSFGYSNQPQHF
TGTGCCAGCAGTTTCGGGTATAGCAATCAGCCCCAGCATTTT
>TRBJ2-5|TRBD1|TRBV18|-
CASLTGVQETQYF
TGTGCCAGCTTAACAGGGGTCCAAGAGACCCAGTACTTC
>TRBJ1-2|-|TRBV11-2|-
CASSLDHGTLYGYTF
TGTGCCAGCAGCTTAGATCATGGGACACTCTATGGCTACACCTTC
>TRBJ1-1|-|TRBV6-5|-
CASSYSGGNTEAFF
TGTGCCAGCAGTTACTCAGGCGGAAACACTGAAGCTTTCTTT
>TRBJ1-1|TRBD1|TRBV15|-
CATSRDLDRAGTEAFF
TGTGCCACCAGCAGAGATCTGGACAGGGCGGGCACTGAAGCTTTCTTT
>TRBJ1-5|TRBD1|TRBV28|-
CASQDRGNQPQHF
TGTGCCAGCCAGGACAGGGGTAATCAGCCCCAGCATTTT
>TRBJ2-3|TRBD2|TRBV6-5|once
CASRIPGLAGDTQYF
TGTGCCAGCAGGATACCGGGACTAGCGGGGGATACGCAGTATTTT
>TRBJ2-1|TRBD1|TRBV6-1|-
CASEGAREQFF
TGTGCCAGCGAGGGGGCTAGGGAGCAGTTCTTC
>TRBJ1-6|-|TRBV11-2|-
CASSLQERGGNSPLHF
TGTGCCAGCAGCTTACAAGAGCGAGGGGGTAATTCACCCCTCCACTTT
>TRBJ1-1|-|TRBV7-9|-
CASSFGQGAFF
TGTGCCAGCAGCTTCGGTCAGGGGGCTTTCTTT
>TRBJ1-2|-|TRBV7-8|once
CASSLDRAQANYGYTF
TGTGCCAGCAGCTTAGACAGGGCCCAAGCTAACTATGGCTACACCTTC
>TRBJ2-2|-|TRBV6-4|-
CASSSTDTGELFF
TGTGCCAGCAGTTCCACAGACACCGGGGAGCTGTTTTTT
>TRBJ2-7|-|TRBV2|-
CASSTYEQYF
TGTGCCAGCAGCACTTACGAGCAGTACTTC
>TRBJ2-7|TRBD1|TRBV6-5|-
CASRRDRGPYEQYF
TGTGCCAGCAGACGGGACAGGGGGCCCTACGAGCAGTACTTC
>TRBJ1-2|TRBD1|TRBV19|-
CASSIQGAIDGYTF
TGTGCCAGTAGTATCCAGGGGGCTATAGATGGCTACACCTTC
>TRBJ1-2|TRBD1|TRBV6-1|-
CASSVSGTVEGYTF
TGTGCCAGCAGTGTTTCCGGGACAGTAGAAGGCTACACCTTC
>TRBJ1-1|TRBD1|TRBV29-1|-
CSVLPGTVNTEAFF
TGCAGCGTATTGCCCGGGACAGTGAACACTGAAGCTTTCTTT
>TRBJ2-3|TRBD1|TRBV9|-
CASSPPGQGPDTQYF
TGTGCCAGCAGCCCTCCGGGACAGGGGCCAGATACGCAGTATTTT
>TRBJ2-7|-|TRBV21-1|-
CASSNPPGSPYEQYF
TGTGCCAGCAGCAATCCTCCGGGATCGCCCTACGAGCAGTACTTC
>TRBJ1-1|-|TRBV18|-
CASYQGNTEAFF
TGTGCCAGTTATCAGGGAAACACTGAAGCTTTCTTT
>TRBJ2-2|TRBD1|TRBV5-4|-
CASSPGTRGQDTGELFF
TGTGCCAGCAGCCCCGGGACAAGGGGGCAGGACACCGGGGAGCTGTTTTTT
>TRBJ2-7|TRBD1|TRBV19|-
CASSPDREGPYEQYF
TGTGCCAGTAGTCCGGACAGGGAAGGGCCCTACGAGCAGTACTTC
>TRBJ2-1|TRBD2|TRBV2|few
CASSGLEGEQFF
TGTGCCAGCTCTGGACTAGAAGGTGAGCAGTTCTTC
>TRBJ2-7|TRBD2|TRBV9|-
CASSLAGLAQGEQYF
TGTGCCAGCAGCCTAGCGGGACTAGCCCAGGGTGAGCAGTACTTC
>TRBJ2-7|-|TRBV29-1|-
CSVEPGGGDYEQYF
TGCAGCGTTGAACCTGGCGGCGGAGACTACGAGCAGTACTTC
>TRBJ2-5|-|TRBV7-9|-
CASSFGATPPRETQYF
TGTGCCAGCAGCTTTGGGGCTACGCCTCCTCGAGAGACCCAGTACTTC
>TRBJ2-3|TRBD1|TRBV7-3|-
CASSTQPGQGLTDTQYF
TGTGCCAGCAGCACCCAACCGGGACAGGGGTTGACAGATACGCAGTATTTT
>TRBJ1-2|TRBD1|TRBV10-3|-
CATRRGTGSANYGYTF
TGTGCCACCCGCCGGGGGACAGGCTCAGCTAACTATGGCTACACCTTC
>TRBJ1-2|-|TRBV5-6|-
CASSDGNYGYTF
TGTGCCAGCAGCGACGGGAACTATGGCTACACCTTC
>TRBJ2-2|-|TRBV15|-
CATSGQSREGMKANTGELFF
TGTGCCACCAGCGGACAGTCCAGGGAGGGAATGAAGGCGAACACCGGGGAGCTGTTTTTT
>TRBJ2-1|-|TRBV19|-
CASSMVTASYNEQFF
TGTGCCAGTAGTATGGTGACAGCCTCCTACAATGAGCAGTTCTTC
>TRBJ2-5|-|TRBV6-1|-
CASSEFWEVHHETQYF
TGTGCCAGCAGTGAATTTTGGGAGGTGCATCACGAGACCCAGTACTTC
>TRBJ1-4|TRBD1|TRBV7-9|-
CASSPQGAHEKLFF
TGTGCCAGCAGCCCACAGGGGGCTCATGAAAAACTGTTTTTT
>TRBJ1-5|-|TRBV27|-
CASSLSVLGPQHF
TGTGCCAGCAGTTTATCGGTCCTAGGGCCCCAGCATTTT
>TRBJ2-3|-|TRBV5-4|-
CASSRRVRTPSTDTQYF
TGTGCCAGCAGCCGCCGGGTGAGGACACCAAGCACAGATACGCAGTATTTT
>TRBJ1-5|TRBD1|TRBV27|-
CASRRTGVGSNQPQHF
TGTGCCAGCAGACGCACAGGGGTAGGCAGCAATCAGCCCCAGCATTTT
>TRBJ2-3|TRBD2|TRBV9|-
CASSVTRGEMDTQYF
TGTGCCAGCAGCGTTACGCGGGGGGAGATGGATACGCAGTATTTT
>TRBJ2-5|TRBD2|TRBV9|once
CASSTHPDSGGEETQYF
TGTGCCAGCAGCACCCACCCTGATAGCGGGGGGGAAGAGACCCAGTACTTC
>TRBJ1-6|-|TRBV7-9|-
CASSLEGVDSPLHF
TGTGCCAGCAGCCTAGAAGGGGTAGATTCACCCCTCCACTTT
>TRBJ2-5|-|TRBV9|once
CASSFRLVGETQYF
TGTGCCAGCAGCTTTAGACTAGTGGGAGAGACCCAGTACTTC
>TRBJ2-2|-|TRBV25-1|-
CASSVGAGELFF
TGTGCCAGCAGTGTGGGGGCTGGGGAGCTGTTTTTT
>TRBJ2-5|-|TRBV6-5|-
CASSYQGETQYF
TGTGCCAGCAGTTACCAGGGGGAGACCCAGTACTTC
>TRBJ1-1|TRBD1|TRBV27|-
CASTHTGGSTEAFF
TGTGCCAGCACCCACACAGGGGGCTCAACTGAAGCTTTCTTT
>TRBJ2-5|-|TRBV2|-
CASSLTEETQYF
TGTGCCAGCAGTCTCACCGAGGAGACCCAGTACTTC
>TRBJ1-5|-|TRBV19|-
CATLAGMNQPQHF
TGTGCCACCCTAGCAGGAATGAATCAGCCCCAGCATTTT
>TRBJ1-1|TRBD1|TRBV5-8|-
CASSLGDRGEAFF
TGTGCCAGCAGCTTGGGGGACAGGGGCGAAGCTTTCTTT